This is a list of T cell receptor beta chains from one sample in a study of blood T cell repertoires in COVID-19. TCRdb keeps only in-frame clones here, not all; method: immunoSEQ multiplex PCR. In the table there are some 82,000 clones, 80% to 90% of which are singletons. Sample: peripheral blood. The receptors shown here come from an elderly man with active or convalescent COVID-19. The CDR3 runs from the conserved cysteine through the conserved F or W. The order of the fields is V gene, J gene, clone size, D gene, CDR3 length, CDR3 protein, CDR3 DNA. The D gene is left open where the match is weak. Size is omitted from some rows. Given values are once, few, many or a class for expanded clones.

>TRBV2|TRBJ2-7|few|TRBD1|13
CASITQGAGEQYF
TGTGCCAGCATAACACAGGGGGCGGGCGAGCAGTACTTC
>TRBV11-2|TRBJ2-5|.|TRBD1|14
CASSETGQKETQYF
TGTGCCAGCAGCGAAACGGGACAGAAAGAGACCCAGTACTTC
>TRBV7-8|TRBJ1-2|.|.|12
CASSLSRGGYTF
TGTGCCAGCAGCTTATCCCGAGGTGGCTACACCTTC
>TRBV27|TRBJ2-7|.|.|13
CASSHRAGEEQYF
TGTGCCAGCAGTCACCGCGCAGGGGAAGAGCAGTACTTC
>TRBV2|TRBJ1-5|.|TRBD1|15
CASSEWRQGNQPQHF
TGTGCCAGCAGTGAGTGGAGACAGGGAAATCAGCCCCAGCATTTT
>TRBV15|TRBJ1-2|.|.|13
CATSREGNYGYTF
TGTGCCACCAGCAGGGAGGGCAACTATGGCTACACCTTC
>TRBV7-5|TRBJ1-6|.|.|13
CVRSTRQGPPLHF
TGTGTCAGAAGCACTCGACAGGGGCCACCCCTCCACTTT
>TRBV12-3/TRBV12-4|TRBJ1-6|.|TRBD1|13
CASKGQLYSPLHF
TGTGCCAGCAAGGGACAGTTATATTCACCCCTCCACTTT
>TRBV7-9|TRBJ1-6|.|.|15
CASSYALEGDSPLHF
TGTGCCAGCAGCTATGCGCTTGAGGGGGATTCACCCCTCCACTTT
>TRBV18|TRBJ2-2|.|TRBD2|17
CASSPGLAGAFPGELFF
TGTGCCAGCTCCCCTGGACTAGCGGGAGCGTTTCCCGGGGAGCTGTTTTTT
>TRBV7-2|TRBJ1-5|.|TRBD1|15
CASSSRTGTNQPQHF
TGTGCCAGCAGCTCCCGGACAGGGACCAATCAGCCCCAGCATTTT
>TRBV7-2|TRBJ2-5|.|TRBD1|15
CASSLRQGRWETQYF
TGTGCCAGCAGCTTAAGACAGGGGCGTTGGGAGACCCAGTACTTC
>TRBV19|TRBJ1-4|once|TRBD1|14
CASRRTGDNEKLFF
TGTGCCAGTAGAAGGACAGGAGATAATGAAAAACTGTTTTTT
>TRBV6-2/TRBV6-3|TRBJ1-2|.|.|12
CASSYPRVGYTF
TGTGCCAGCAGTTACCCCCGGGTTGGCTACACCTTC
>TRBV18|TRBJ1-2|.|.|15
CTSSKGHGVSGGYTF
TGTACCAGCTCAAAGGGACATGGGGTGTCGGGCGGCTACACCTTC
>TRBV5-3|TRBJ2-3|.|.|16
CASGSVGGTSTDTQYF
TGTGCCAGTGGTTCGGTTGGAGGGACTAGCACAGATACGCAGTATTTT
>TRBV7-9|TRBJ2-2|.|.|14
CASSAERVTGELFF
TGTGCCAGCAGCGCAGAGAGGGTTACCGGGGAGCTGTTTTTT
>TRBV7-8|TRBJ1-6|.|TRBD1|15
CASSSAPGQNSPLHF
TGTGCCAGCAGCTCTGCCCCGGGACAGAATTCACCCCTCCACTTT
>TRBV19|TRBJ2-1|few|.|15
CASTPNPQGNNEQFF
TGTGCCAGTACCCCAAACCCGCAGGGGAACAATGAGCAGTTCTTC
>TRBV10-3|TRBJ1-2|few|TRBD1|16
CAISEGDRFTNYGYTF
TGTGCCATCAGTGAGGGGGACAGATTTACTAACTATGGCTACACCTTC
>TRBV5-5|TRBJ2-7|few|.|13
CASSPDNTYEQYF
TGTGCCAGCAGCCCGGACAACACCTACGAGCAGTACTTC
>TRBV2|TRBJ2-2|.|TRBD2|17
CASGSASGSIYTGELFF
TGTGCCAGCGGCTCGGCTAGCGGGAGTATTTACACCGGGGAGCTGTTTTTT
>TRBV6-5|TRBJ1-1|.|.|15
CASSYTSGKNTEAFF
TGTGCCAGCAGTTACACGTCCGGGAAGAACACTGAAGCTTTCTTT
>TRBV11-2|TRBJ2-1|few|.|14
CASSLGLVYNEQFF
TGTGCCAGCAGCTTAGGGCTGGTTTACAATGAGCAGTTCTTC
>TRBV4-1|TRBJ1-5|.|.|16
CASTPNRLFSNQPQHF
TGCGCCAGCACCCCTAACAGGTTGTTTAGCAATCAGCCCCAGCATTTT
>TRBV27|TRBJ1-1|.|.|13
CASSFWGQRGAFF
TGTGCCAGCAGTTTTTGGGGGCAGCGAGGCGCTTTCTTT
>TRBV7-6|TRBJ2-7|.|TRBD1|14
CASSSGGGGDKQYF
TGTGCCAGCAGCTCAGGGGGCGGAGGTGACAAGCAGTACTTC
>TRBV9|TRBJ2-2|.|TRBD2|13
CASSFIAGGELFF
TGTGCCAGCAGCTTCATAGCGGGCGGGGAGCTGTTTTTT
>TRBV27|TRBJ1-6|once|TRBD1|14
CASSLQQGDSPLHF
TGTGCCAGCAGTTTACAACAGGGGGACTCACCCCTCCACTTT
>TRBV5-1|TRBJ2-3|.|.|15
CASSLEPRVTDTQYF
TGCGCCAGCAGCTTGGAACCCCGGGTCACAGATACGCAGTATTTT
>TRBV19|TRBJ1-5|.|TRBD1|15
CASSIDRGGNQPQHF
TGTGCCAGTAGTATCGACAGGGGCGGCAATCAGCCCCAGCATTTT
>TRBV10-1|TRBJ2-5|.|TRBD1|16
CASSEGKTGGRETQYF
TGCGCCAGCAGTGAGGGGAAGACAGGGGGCCGGGAGACCCAGTACTTC
>TRBV7-9|TRBJ1-1|.|.|11
CASREGSEAFF
TGTGCCAGCAGGGAGGGTTCTGAAGCTTTCTTT
>TRBV18|TRBJ1-1|.|.|14
CASSPLGQGTEAFF
TGTGCCAGCTCACCACTCGGTCAGGGCACTGAAGCTTTCTTT
>TRBV12-5|TRBJ1-1|.|.|13
CASGLDLYTEAFF
TGTGCTAGTGGTTTGGACCTATACACTGAAGCTTTCTTT
>TRBV2|TRBJ1-1|.|.|14
CASMRDITDTEAFF
TGTGCCAGCATGAGGGACATCACGGACACTGAAGCTTTCTTT
>TRBV2|TRBJ2-1|.|TRBD2|15
CASKASGGGYNEQFF
TGTGCCAGCAAGGCTAGCGGGGGGGGCTACAATGAGCAGTTCTTC
>TRBV10-3|TRBJ1-2|.|.|15
CAIRAGGQDTYGYTF
TGTGCCATCAGGGCGGGAGGGCAGGACACCTATGGCTACACCTTC
>TRBV7-9|TRBJ1-4|.|TRBD1|18
CASSPSGRGLRGDEKLFF
TGTGCCAGCAGTCCCTCCGGCAGGGGGCTCAGAGGGGATGAAAAACTGTTTTTT
>TRBV5-1|TRBJ2-3|few|.|14
CASSLGLDTDTQYF
TGCGCCAGCAGCTTGGGACTAGACACAGATACGCAGTATTTT
>TRBV19|TRBJ1-5|.|.|14
CASSTDRNNQPQHF
TGTGCCAGTAGTACTGACAGGAACAATCAGCCCCAGCATTTT
>TRBV15|TRBJ1-1|.|.|15
CATSPWAAQTTEAFF
TGTGCCACCAGCCCATGGGCAGCCCAAACGACTGAAGCTTTCTTT
>TRBV7-3|TRBJ2-1|.|.|13
CASSLQGWDEQFF
TGTGCCAGCAGCTTACAGGGTTGGGATGAGCAGTTCTTC
>TRBV7-9|TRBJ2-1|.|TRBD2|18
CASSLARTTSGSYNEQFF
TGTGCCAGCAGCTTAGCGAGGACGACTAGCGGGAGTTACAATGAGCAGTTCTTC